Presented here are 26 T cell receptor beta chains from one specimen sequenced in a study of cytomegalovirus exposure and HLA in healthy donors. PCR was performed using 60 Vbeta and 13 Jbeta primers. Assay used: immunoSEQ multiplex PCR; TCRdb lists only in-frame clones, some missing. Found here are roughly 180,000 clones, over 80% of them singletons; the top ten hold approximately 1.2%. Sequencing was done on a sample of PBMCs. These receptors were taken from a boy aged 2 to 10 in good health and CMV-seronegative.

The chain has TRBV11-2 and TRBJ2-1, with D tentatively TRBD2 (6 bases). From germline, CDR1 is SGHAT and CDR2 FQNNGV. The CDR3 totals 14 residues. V was cut by 6 bases and J by 5 bases, with 14 bases left in between. CDR3 in amino acids: CASSRDSLNNEQFF. The CDR3, as DNA: TGTGCCAGCAGTCGGGACTCCCTCAACAATGAGCAGTTCTTC.

This rearrangement joins TRBV5-1 to TRBJ2-3; possible D gene TRBD2, 7 bases. This CDR3 comprises 16 residues. The germline V gene has CDR1 SGHRS and CDR2 YFSETQ. Trimming cost V 0 bases and J 0 bases, with 11 bases left between them. CDR3 sequence reads: CASSLVAGASTDTQYF. The CDR3 DNA reads TGCGCCAGCAGCTTGGTTGCGGGGGCCAGCACAGATACGCAGTATTTT.

J is TRBJ1-1 and V is TRBV27; 8 bases match TRBD1. This CDR3 has 14 residues. Germline V CDR1 and CDR2: MNHEY, SMNVEV (reference sequence). V lost 5 bases and J lost 5; bases outside the gene matches: 7. CDR3: CASSPTGGGTEAFF. The DNA for the CDR3 is TGTGCCAGCAGTCCTACAGGGGGAGGAACTGAAGCTTTCTTT.

In its sample, this clone was seen a few times. This chain connects TRBV25-1 to TRBJ2-5, with D possibly matching TRBD1 (6 bases). V gave up 5 bases and J gave up 8 bases, with 12 bases separating them. The CDR3 loop spans 12 amino acids. Per the germline V gene, CDR1 is MGHDK and CDR2 is SYGVNS. As DNA, the CDR3 is TGTGCCAGCAGTCCTACAGGGCTCACCCAGTACTTC. Amino acid sequence: CASSPTGLTQYF.

The chain combines TRBV6-5 with TRBJ2-7; 11 bases fit TRBD2. V lost 2 bases to trimming and J lost 8 bases; unmatched junction nucleotides: 5. Germline V CDR1 and CDR2: MNHEY, SVGAGI. The CDR3 extends over 14 amino acids. CDR3 region: CASSYPSSGGQQYF. In nucleotides, the CDR3 is TGTGCCAGCAGTTACCCGTCTAGCGGGGGGCAGCAGTACTTC.

The rearrangement uses TRBV13 and TRBJ2-2, with 11 bases fitting TRBD2. Unmatched junction bases numbered 6, after V lost 2 bases and J lost 7 bases. This CDR3 is built from 16 residues. Germline-derived CDR1 and CDR2 are PRHDT and FYEKMQ (reference sequence). CDR3 amino acids: CASSLRLAGWIGELFF. The CDR3 bases are TGTGCCAGCAGCTTAAGACTAGCGGGATGGATCGGGGAGCTGTTTTTT. Supplemented by reference TRBV13 and TRBJ2-2, the full variable domain reads AAGVIQSPRHLIKEKRETATLKCYPIPRHDTVYWYQQGPGQDPQFLISFYEKMQSDKGSIPDRFSAQQFSDYHSELNMSSLELGDSALYFCASSLRLAGWIGELFFGEGSRLTVL.

The CDR3 bases are TGTGCCAGCTCACCACTATCCTCGGGGTTTACTGAAGCTTTCTTT. Its translation is CASSPLSSGFTEAFF. The chain couples TRBV18 to TRBJ1-1, with D uncertain. The CDR3 contains 15 residues. Germline values: CDR1 KGHSH, CDR2 LQKENI. The ends were cut back, 1 base at V and 5 bases at J, with 14 bases in the middle. The whole variable domain, remainder taken from reference TRBV18 and TRBJ1-1, is NAGVMQNPRHLVRRRGQEARLRCSPMKGHSHVYWYRQLPEEGLKFMVYLQKENIIDESGMPKERFSAEFPKEGPSILRIQQVVRGDSAAYFCASSPLSSGFTEAFFGQGTRLTVV.

V and J are TRBV11-2 and TRBJ2-3; 8 bases fit TRBD2. V lost 2 bases to trimming and J lost 2 bases; unmatched junction nucleotides: 9. Per germline, CDR1 SGHAT and CDR2 FQNNGV. This CDR3 comprises 17 residues. In DNA, the CDR3 is TGTGCCAGCAGCTTATCGAACCGAGCGGGGGCCACAGATACGCAGTATTTT. Translation: CASSLSNRAGATDTQYF.

The rearrangement joins TRBV7-2 to TRBJ2-6; the match to TRBD1 covers 7 bases. CDR3 length equals 17 residues. The V and J ends lost 5 bases and 4 bases, in that order; junction bases with no gene match: 11. Germline CDR1 reads SGHTA; CDR2 reads FQGNSA. The CDR3 nucleotides read TGTGCCAGCAGCCCAGGACAGGCTCTTTCCGGGGCCAACGTCCTGACTTTC. The encoded protein is CASSPGQALSGANVLTF. The full variable domain, with the rest looked up from reference TRBV7-2 and TRBJ2-6, is GAGVSQSPSNKVTEKGKDVELRCDPISGHTALYWYRQSLGQGLEFLIYFQGNSAPDKSGLPSDRFSAERTGGSVSTLTIQRTQQEDSAVYLCASSPGQALSGANVLTFGAGSRLTVL.

The chain links TRBV12-5 to TRBJ2-3, with a weak D call TRBD1 (6 bases). The CDR3 has 13 amino acids. Trimming left V 2 bases short and J 7 bases short, with 10 bases between. Germline V gives CDR1 LGHNT, CDR2 FRNRAP. CDR3 DNA sequence: TGTGCTAGTGGTTTGTGGGGGCCTCATACGCAGTATTTT. It is translated as CASGLWGPHTQYF.

The CDR3 DNA reads TGTGCCTGGAGTGTTGTTAGTCTGGCGGGATACACAGATACGCAGTATTTT. This translates into CAWSVVSLAGYTDTQYF. The gene calls are TRBV30 and TRBJ2-3, with TRBD2 as a possible D gene (6 bases). In germline, CDR1 is GTSNPN, CDR2 SVGIG (reference sequence). Trimming shortened V by 0 bases and J by 2 bases, and 18 bases separated the two germline ends. This CDR3 region has 17 residues.

The chain employs TRBV30 and TRBJ1-2; perhaps TRBD1 as D (6 bases). CDR3 length: 14 residues. V was shortened by 6 bases and J by 2 bases, with 16 bases between the two germline ends. Germline CDR1 is GTSNPN and CDR2 is SVGIG (reference sequence). The CDR3 region is CACKRQVANYGYTF. The CDR3 nucleotides are TGTGCCTGTAAAAGACAGGTAGCCAACTATGGCTACACCTTC.

The J gene is TRBJ1-1, the V gene TRBV11-2, with D tentatively TRBD1 (5 bases). The CDR3 has 13 residues. The V gene lost 5 bases and the J gene lost 7 bases, with 14 bases spanning the gap. CDR1 is SGHAT, CDR2 FQNNGV, per germline. CDR3 sequence (DNA): TGTGCCAGCAGCCCAGGGAAATTGAATGAAGCTTTCTTT. Translating gives CASSPGKLNEAFF.

The genes are TRBV7-9 and TRBJ1-2; D might be TRBD1 (6 bases). Between the trimmed V and J ends, which lost 2 bases and 8 bases, there was a span of 27 bases. The V gene's germline CDR1 is SEHNR and CDR2 FQNEAQ (reference sequence). The CDR3 consists of 18 residues. CDR3 nucleotides: TGTGCCAGCAGCTTATACACGAAGGGGGACCGCGGAAGTGGCGGCTACACCTTC. This gives the protein CASSLYTKGDRGSGGYTF.

The chain employs TRBV10-1 and TRBJ2-7; 7 bases are a match to TRBD1. The CDR3 length is 12 residues. Germline assignment: CDR1 WNHNN and CDR2 SYGVQD (reference sequence). Trimming cost V 4 bases and J 6 bases; bases outside gene matches: 3. The CDR3: CASSVSGGEQYV. Here the CDR3 DNA reads TGCGCCAGCAGTGTCTCAGGGGGCGAGCAGTACGTC.

The chain is built from TRBV6-1 and TRBJ2-5, with 13 bases identical to TRBD2. CDR3 length: 15 residues. J was trimmed by 5 bases and V by 4 bases; bases with no gene match: 4. CDR1 is MNHNS and CDR2 is SASEGT in the germline V gene. The CDR3 sequence is CASSGELAGGETQYF. In nucleotides, the CDR3 is TGTGCCAGCAGTGGGGAACTAGCGGGGGGGGAGACCCAGTACTTC.

The rearrangement links TRBV6-5 to TRBJ1-3, with TRBD1 matching over 7 bases. The V and J ends lost 0 bases and 4 bases, in that order; junction bases with no gene match: 6. Germline-derived CDR1 and CDR2 are MNHEY and SVGAGI. The CDR3 length is 16 residues. The CDR3 loop is CASSYSRTGSGNTIYF. CDR3 nucleotides: TGTGCCAGCAGTTACTCGCGGACAGGATCAGGAAACACCATATATTTT.

CDR3 in DNA: TGCGCCAGCAGCCAGATACCGGGGAAAAATTCACCCCTCCACTTT. This encodes CASSQIPGKNSPLHF. This chain links TRBV4-1 with TRBJ1-6; D is ambiguous. The ends were cut back, 3 bases at V and 7 bases at J, with 13 bases in the middle. The CDR3 runs to 15 residues. The germline gives CDR1 MGHRA, CDR2 YSYEKL.

The rearrangement joins TRBV27 to TRBJ1-2; 9 bases are shared with TRBD1. V lost 5 bases and J lost 8; bases outside the gene matches: 9. This CDR3 has 14 amino acids. Germline assignment: CDR1 MNHEY and CDR2 SMNVEV (reference sequence). The CDR3 sequence is CASSPTGGQRGYTF. The CDR3 DNA reads as TGTGCCAGCAGTCCAACAGGGGGCCAAAGGGGCTACACCTTC.

This clone came up once. The V and J genes are TRBV10-3 and TRBJ2-2, with a possible D match to TRBD2 (5 bases). CDR3 length: 16 amino acids. The V gene lost 0 bases and the J gene lost 8 bases, with 16 bases spanning the gap. The germline V gene has CDR1 ENHRY and CDR2 SYGVKD. CDR3 sequence: CAISESGAKGPGELFF. The CDR3 DNA reads TGTGCCATCAGTGAGTCGGGAGCTAAAGGACCAGGGGAGCTGTTTTTT.

This clone showed up just once. V and J are TRBV12-5 and TRBJ1-1, with D maybe TRBD1 (5 bases). The ends were cut back, 1 base at V and 7 bases at J, with 19 bases in the middle. Germline CDR1 is LGHNT and CDR2 is FRNRAP. The CDR3 loop spans 16 amino acids. CDR3 bases: TGTGCTAGTGGTTTGGGAAATGGTGGGGCCATGAATGAAGCTTTCTTT. This codes for CASGLGNGGAMNEAFF.

This clone appeared once. The chain recombines TRBV27 with TRBJ2-7; 9 nucleotides line up with TRBD1. The CDR3 sequence is 15 residues long. The germline V gene encodes CDR1 MNHEY and CDR2 SMNVEV (reference sequence). The ends lost 5 bases at V and 0 bases at J; junction bases unmatched: 5. CDR3 coding DNA: TGTGCCAGCAGTCCTCGGGACAGGGTCTCCTACGAGCAGTACTTC. Translation: CASSPRDRVSYEQYF.

This clone appeared a few times. The V and J genes are TRBV11-2 and TRBJ2-3, with 14 bases fitting TRBD2. The V gene end was trimmed by 5 bases and the J gene end by 5 bases; junction bases not matched to a gene: 6. The CDR3 totals 16 residues. Germline CDR1 is SGHAT and CDR2 is FQNNGV. DNA of the CDR3: TGTGCCAGCAGCCCGACTGGGACTAGCGGGGGAGATACGCAGTATTTT. Its translation is CASSPTGTSGGDTQYF.

The genes are TRBV9 and TRBJ2-5; 10 positions match TRBD2. The germline gives CDR1 SGDLS, CDR2 YYNGEE. The CDR3 contains 15 residues. V trimming: 4 bases; J trimming: 7 bases; junction bases outside the gene matches: 10. CDR3 loop: CASSPRAGGRGTQYF. The CDR3 coding sequence is TGTGCCAGCAGCCCTAGAGCGGGAGGGCGTGGGACCCAGTACTTC.

The chain employs TRBV29-1 and TRBJ2-2, with D possibly being TRBD2 (5 bases). The length of the CDR3 is 13 residues. Germline lookup yields CDR1 SQVTM and CDR2 ANQGSEA. V shed 7 bases and J shed 5 bases, with 14 bases lying between them. The CDR3 is CSGRRSDTGELFF. Here the CDR3 DNA reads TGCAGCGGTCGGAGGTCAGATACCGGGGAGCTGTTTTTT.

The chain has TRBV27 and TRBJ1-1; D gene ambiguous. The length of the CDR3 is 12 residues. Germline CDR1 reads MNHEY; CDR2 reads SMNVEV (reference sequence). V dropped 4 bases and J dropped 2 bases, with 5 bases sitting between them. Here the CDR3 reads CASSSRNTEAFF. CDR3 DNA: TGTGCCAGCAGTTCGCGAAACACTGAAGCTTTCTTT.